The next 29 T cell receptor beta chains were all read from a single sample in a study of Ad26.COV2.S vaccination and SARS-CoV-2 variants. Measured with immunoSEQ multiplex PCR; TCRdb has only the in-frame clones, and not every one. The sample records around 450,000 clones, 75% to 95% being singletons. The treatment: approximately 18 received Ad26.COV2.S at low or high dose, single or two shots; about 5 received placebo; per-sample allocation not given. Sampling happened 63 days after the first vaccine or placebo injection. The specimen was peripheral blood, collected in a trial of Ad26.COV2.S vaccine versus placebo. These TCRs come from a person aged 18 to 59 who received the Ad26.COV2.S COVID-19 vaccine or a placebo.

The chain recombines TRBV7-6 with TRBJ1-5; D unresolved. Between the trimmed V and J ends, which lost 0 bases and 1 base, there was a span of 4 bases. This CDR3 region has 14 residues. CDR1 SGHVS and CDR2 FNYEAQ come from the germline V gene. The CDR3, as DNA: TGTGCCAGCAGCTTAGCCGGGAGCAATCAGCCCCAGCATTTT. Its protein product is CASSLAGSNQPQHF.

The rearrangement links TRBV6-5 to TRBJ1-4; possibly TRBD1 for D (6 bases). This CDR3 is 16 amino acids long. V dropped 0 bases and J dropped 2 bases, with 10 bases sitting between them. Per the germline V gene, CDR1 is MNHEY and CDR2 is SVGAGI. In DNA form, the CDR3 reads TGTGCCAGCAGTTACTCGAAAGGGGGTACTAATGAAAAACTGTTTTTT. Its translation: CASSYSKGGTNEKLFF.

This clone was picked up a small number of times. The chain carries TRBV15 and TRBJ2-2, with D possibly being TRBD2 (5 bases). The CDR3 covers 14 residues. CDR1 is LNHNV, CDR2 YYDKDF, per germline (reference sequence). V shed 1 base and J shed 8 bases, with 11 bases lying between them. The CDR3 protein is CATSRGTLTGELFF. The CDR3 DNA is TGTGCCACCAGCAGAGGGACTTTAACAGGGGAGCTGTTTTTT.

This clone was seen a few times. DNA of the CDR3: TGTGCCAGCAGCAAAGAAGGCGGGAGCTCCTACAATGAGCAGTTCTTC. This gives the protein CASSKEGGSSYNEQFF. The V and J genes are TRBV21-1 and TRBJ2-1; the D call TRBD2 from the table was never checked on the DNA. TRBV21-1 is shown as a pseudogene. The CDR3 contains 16 residues.

This clone has a single count. The gene calls are TRBV2 and TRBJ1-2; possibly TRBD1 for D (5 bases). Per germline, CDR1 SNHLY and CDR2 FYNNEI. The CDR3 extends over 19 amino acids. Trimming shortened V by 0 bases and J by 7 bases, and 27 bases separated the two germline ends. This CDR3 reads CASSEALRWGFLNSRGYTF. The DNA for the CDR3 is TGTGCCAGCAGTGAAGCGCTTAGATGGGGGTTCTTGAATTCGCGTGGCTACACCTTC. The entire variable domain, with the rest obtained from reference TRBV2 and TRBJ1-2, is as follows: EPEVTQTPSHQVTQMGQEVILRCVPISNHLYFYWYRQILGQKVEFLVSFYNNEISEKSEIFDDQFSVERPDGSNFTLKIRSTKLEDSAMYFCASSEALRWGFLNSRGYTFGSGTRLTVV.

This clone has a single count. The chain combines TRBV24-1 with TRBJ2-3; a possible D gene is TRBD2 (5 bases). The CDR3 is 18 amino acids. The V gene lost 4 bases and the J gene lost 4 bases, with 23 bases spanning the gap. The germline V gene encodes CDR1 KGHDR and CDR2 SFDVKD. CDR3 region: CATSDPLRSPGGSDTQYF. DNA of the CDR3: TGTGCCACCAGTGACCCCCTGAGGTCGCCCGGAGGCTCAGATACGCAGTATTTT.

The chain has TRBV20-1 and TRBJ1-6; TRBD1 might be the D (6 bases). Germline values: CDR1 DFQATT, CDR2 SNEGSKA (reference sequence). The CDR3 has 11 amino acids. Trimming pared 3 bases from V and 14 bases from J, leaving 11 bases between. CDR3 amino acids: CSARRGTSLHF. The CDR3 DNA reads as TGCAGTGCTAGGAGGGGGACTTCCCTCCACTTT.

The CDR3 protein is CASSQDQGSDTQYF. CDR3 sequence (DNA): TGTGCCAGCAGCCAAGATCAGGGGTCAGATACGCAGTATTTT. The chain combines TRBV4-2 with TRBJ2-3; weak D call: TRBD1 (6 bases). The V gene's germline CDR1 is LGHNA and CDR2 YNFKEQ. V was pared by 0 bases and J by 4 bases, with 8 bases between. The CDR3 totals 14 residues.

The CDR3 is CASGLAGVAGELFF. DNA for the CDR3: TGTGCCAGCGGACTAGCGGGAGTCGCCGGGGAGCTGTTTTTT. This chain connects TRBV5-6 to TRBJ2-2; TRBD2 aligns across 13 bases. V gave up 7 bases and J gave up 6 bases; unmatched junction bases: 3. The CDR3 runs 14 residues. The germline V gene has CDR1 SGHDT and CDR2 YYEEEE.

The V call is TRBV28, the J call TRBJ1-1; D gene ambiguous. Trimming cost V 0 bases and J 1 base, with 12 bases left between them. Per germline, CDR1 MDHEN and CDR2 SYDVKM. This CDR3 contains 16 residues. As DNA, the CDR3 is TGTGCCAGCAGTTTATGGGCGGGCGGATCGAACACTGAAGCTTTCTTT. Residues: CASSLWAGGSNTEAFF.

The chain carries TRBV15 and TRBJ2-5; D ambiguous. CDR3 length: 14 amino acids. CDR1 and CDR2 from the germline V gene are LNHNV and YYDKDF (reference sequence). V was shortened by 1 base and J by 1 base, with 7 bases between the two germline ends. The CDR3 region is CATSRVGGQETQYF. For the CDR3, the DNA is TGTGCCACCAGCAGAGTTGGCGGCCAAGAGACCCAGTACTTC.

The chain links TRBV19 to TRBJ2-1, with D possibly matching TRBD2 (5 bases). CDR3 size: 15 residues. The V gene's germline CDR1 is LNHDA and CDR2 SQIVND (reference sequence). Trimming removed 2 bases from V and 8 bases from J, with 16 bases in between. The CDR3: CASSISVLASDEQFF. The CDR3 bases are TGTGCCAGTAGTATATCGGTATTAGCGTCAGATGAGCAGTTCTTC.

V usage is TRBV7-8 and J usage is TRBJ2-3; 7 nucleotides agree with TRBD2. With 5 bases clipped from V and 1 base from J, the junction kept 9 bases outside the gene matches. The CDR3 runs 16 residues. Looked up from germline, CDR1 is SGHVS and CDR2 is FQNEAQ. CDR3 bases: TGTGCCAGCAGCCCTTCCCTTAGCGGGCGCACAGATACGCAGTATTTT. It codes for CASSPSLSGRTDTQYF.

The rearrangement uses TRBV7-9 and TRBJ2-1; D is possibly TRBD1 (6 bases). Germline-derived CDR1 and CDR2 are SEHNR and FQNEAQ (reference sequence). Between the trimmed V and J ends, which lost 8 bases and 7 bases, there was a span of 18 bases. This CDR3 has 14 amino acids. The CDR3 nucleotides read TGTGCCAGCCGAGGGACACCTTACATAAATGAGCAGTTCTTC. It is translated as CASRGTPYINEQFF.

This clone was observed once. The chain carries TRBV7-2 and TRBJ2-2; D unclear. The ends were cut back, 5 bases at V and 1 base at J, with 8 bases in the middle. The CDR3 consists of 14 residues. Germline CDR1 is SGHTA and CDR2 is FQGNSA. This CDR3 is CASSIRWNTGELFF. CDR3 nucleotide sequence: TGTGCCAGCAGCATTAGATGGAACACCGGGGAGCTGTTTTTT.

This clone has more than one count but fewer than ten. The V call is TRBV5-6, the J call TRBJ2-7, with 8 positions matching TRBD1. With 0 bases clipped from V and 9 bases from J, the junction kept 11 bases outside the gene matches. This CDR3 has 15 amino acids. Germline V gene data show CDR1 as SGHDT and CDR2 as YYEEEE. The CDR3 protein is CASSLVTQGGEGQYF. The CDR3 DNA follows: TGTGCCAGCAGCTTGGTCACACAGGGGGGAGAAGGGCAGTACTTC. The variable domain in full, with the rest retrieved from reference TRBV5-6 and TRBJ2-7, is DAGVTQSPTHLIKTRGQQVTLRCSPKSGHDTVSWYQQALGQGPQFIFQYYEEEERQRGNFPDRFSGHQFPNYSSELNVNALLLGDSALYLCASSLVTQGGEGQYFGPGTRLTVT.

This clone occurred once. The CDR3 DNA sequence: TGTGCCAGCAGAAGACAGGGGGCGGAATATGGCTACACCTTC. Translation gives CASRRQGAEYGYTF. The chain joins TRBV6-5 to TRBJ1-2; 10 bases fit TRBD1. The CDR3 is made up of 14 amino acids. The J segment lost 5 bases and the V segment lost 6 bases, leaving 6 bases of the junction unmatched. Germline CDR1 and CDR2: MNHEY and SVGAGI.

The chain couples TRBV5-1 to TRBJ1-1; 9 positions agree with TRBD1. Germline V CDR1 and CDR2: SGHRS, YFSETQ. Trimming cost V 0 bases and J 5 bases; bases outside gene matches: 5. The CDR3 sequence is 15 residues long. In DNA form, the CDR3 reads TGCGCCAGCAGCTTGGCCGGGACAGGGATTACTGAAGCTTTCTTT. Translating it yields CASSLAGTGITEAFF.

This clone came up once. CDR3 in DNA: TGTGCCAGCAGCTTAGCACAAGATTACTATGGCTACACCTTC. This translates into CASSLAQDYYGYTF. The V call is TRBV7-8, the J call TRBJ1-2; unclear D gene. The ends were cut back, 0 bases at V and 3 bases at J, with 8 bases in the middle. Germline V gives CDR1 SGHVS, CDR2 FQNEAQ. CDR3 length: 14 residues.

V and J are TRBV19 and TRBJ2-5, with D perhaps matching TRBD2 (8 bases). V lost 4 bases and J lost 5, with 17 bases in between. This CDR3 has 15 amino acids. Germline V gives CDR1 LNHDA, CDR2 SQIVND (reference sequence). Here the CDR3 reads CASSRQGLDTETQYF. As DNA, the CDR3 is TGTGCCAGTAGTAGACAGGGACTAGATACGGAGACCCAGTACTTC.

This rearrangement joins TRBV11-2 to TRBJ2-5; 8 bases are a match to TRBD1. Per the germline V gene, CDR1 is SGHAT and CDR2 is FQNNGV. The CDR3 is 14 residues long. The junction had 2 bases not matched to a gene; V was cut back by 1 base and J by 4 bases. CDR3 in DNA: TGTGCCAGCAGCTTAGCGGACAGGGTAGAGACCCAGTACTTC. As protein: CASSLADRVETQYF.

The J gene is TRBJ2-2, the V gene TRBV30; no firm D call. Germline assignment: CDR1 GTSNPN and CDR2 SVGIG (reference sequence). The CDR3 extends over 13 amino acids. The V end was cut by 1 base, the J end by 4 bases, with 7 bases between. The CDR3 is CAWSAVITGELFF. The DNA for the CDR3 is TGTGCCTGGAGTGCGGTGATCACCGGGGAGCTGTTTTTT.

The chain joins TRBV5-6 to TRBJ1-1; D remains ambiguous. V dropped 0 bases and J dropped 3 bases, with 9 bases sitting between them. The germline CDR1 and CDR2 sequences are SGHDT and YYEEEE. The CDR3 totals 14 residues. The CDR3 loop reads CASSLGPHDTEAFF. In DNA, the CDR3 is TGTGCCAGCAGCTTGGGACCCCATGACACTGAAGCTTTCTTT.

This chain joins TRBV18 and TRBJ2-7, with D possibly matching TRBD1 (5 bases). The CDR3 runs 14 residues. Germline CDR1 and CDR2: KGHSH and LQKENI. Trimming shortened V by 2 bases and J by 0 bases, and 8 bases separated the two germline ends. Written as DNA, the CDR3 is TGTGCCAGCTCACCATGGGGCTACTCCTACGAGCAGTACTTC. Its translation: CASSPWGYSYEQYF.

The chain joins TRBV19 to TRBJ2-7; D unresolved. The V end lost 6 bases, the J end lost 0 bases, and 9 bases lay between the germline ends. CDR3 length: 13 residues. The germline V gene encodes CDR1 LNHDA and CDR2 SQIVND (reference sequence). CDR3 in DNA: TGTGCCAGTAGAGGTGTAGCCTCCTACGAGCAGTACTTC. Its translation is CASRGVASYEQYF.

Remarks on this clone: This sample includes further DNA sequences coding for the same CDR3. The chain joins TRBV12-3 or TRBV12-4 to TRBJ1-4; 9 nucleotides match TRBD1. Germline trimming cut 6 bases from V and 8 bases from J; bases unmatched to any gene: 4. The CDR3 runs 13 residues. Here the CDR3 reads CASRQGAVEKLFF. As DNA, the CDR3 is TGTGCCAGCAGACAGGGGGCCGTAGAAAAACTGTTTTTT.

The chain links TRBV30 to TRBJ1-5; D is perhaps TRBD1 (6 bases). Germline CDR1 reads GTSNPN; CDR2 reads SVGIG (reference sequence). V was trimmed by 1 base and J by 2 bases, leaving 9 bases between them. The CDR3 covers 14 residues. Here the CDR3 reads CAWSEGGGNQPQHF. The CDR3, as DNA: TGTGCCTGGAGTGAAGGGGGTGGCAATCAGCCCCAGCATTTT. The entire variable domain, with the rest obtained from reference TRBV30 and TRBJ1-5, is as follows: SQTIHQWPATLVQPVGSPLSLECTVEGTSNPNLYWYRQAAGRGLQLLFYSVGIGQISSEVPQNLSASRPQDRQFILSSKKLLLSDSGFYLCAWSEGGGNQPQHFGDGTRLSIL.

With respect to this clone: The junction departs from the called germline gene at one end, perhaps through a read error. The chain couples TRBV27 to TRBJ2-3; the match to TRBD2 covers 16 bases. The CDR3 sequence is 15 residues long. Germline CDR1 MNHEY, CDR2 SMNVEV (reference sequence). CDR3 region: CASGTGTSGRAARDF. The CDR3 DNA reads TGTGCCAGCGGCACCGGGACTAGCGGGAGGGCCGCGAGGGATTTT.

CDR3 nucleotide sequence: TGTGCCAGCAGTCCCCTAACGAACACTGAAGCTTTCTTT. This translates into CASSPLTNTEAFF. This chain connects TRBV6-2 or TRBV6-3 to TRBJ1-1; D call uncertain. Looked up from germline, CDR1 is MNHEY and CDR2 is SVGEGT. This CDR3 spans 13 amino acids. Trimming removed 5 bases at V and 1 base at J, with 8 bases between.